Listed here is a single TCR beta chain. CDR3 length equals 16 residues. V lost 1 base and J 1 base, leaving 12 bases between the germline ends. CDR1 and CDR2 (germline): SGHRS, YFSETQ. This entry is derived from a study of T cells and Merkel cell carcinoma outcomes. Profiling relied on immunoSEQ multiplex PCR, and the TCRdb table lists in-frame clones only, not all of them. The repertoire holds fewer than 25,000 clones, with over 75% as singletons. This chain links TRBV5-1 with TRBJ1-3; possible D gene TRBD1, 5 bases. The source is a human donor with Merkel cell carcinoma. The specimen sequenced was tumor tissue from Merkel cell carcinoma. The chain's CDR3 is CASSLTREWSGNTIYF. The CDR3 DNA reads TGCGCCAGCAGCTTGACCAGGGAATGGTCTGGAAACACCATATATTTT.